This TCR beta chain was documented in a study of Tregs in tolerant kidney transplant recipients. Profiled with immunoSEQ multiplex PCR; TCRdb holds only in-frame clones, not every one. The top ten clones hold approximately 0.5% of a sample with about 94,000 clones, over 85% of them seen once. The clonotype originates from a human donor who received a combined kidney and bone marrow transplant. The sequenced sample was CD4+ T cells from blood, obtained before the transplant.

In nucleotides, the CDR3 is TGTGCCAGCAGTTACTATGGACAGTTGACAGATACGCAGTATTTT. This encodes CASSYYGQLTDTQYF. This chain links TRBV6-5 with TRBJ2-3, with D possibly matching TRBD1 (6 bases). Germline-derived CDR1 and CDR2 are MNHEY and SVGAGI. This CDR3 contains 15 residues. Trimming took 1 base from V and 3 from J, leaving 11 bases between them.